This T cell receptor beta chain was recorded in a study of blood T cell repertoires in COVID-19. Sequenced by immunoSEQ multiplex PCR; TCRdb stores in-frame clones only, minus some. The table records 150,000 to 200,000 clones, approximately 81% of them present only once. The V segment lost 5 bases and the J segment 6 bases; nucleotides outside the gene matches: 3. The CDR3 extends over 14 amino acids. The germline V gene encodes CDR1 MGHDK and CDR2 SYGVNS. Input material: peripheral blood. This receptor was identified in a human donor with acute or convalescent COVID-19. The donor label of this sample is uncertain. This rearrangement joins TRBV25-1 to TRBJ2-1; 11 bases agree with TRBD1. The CDR3 protein is CASSRDRGGNEQFF. CDR3 sequence (DNA): TGTGCCAGCAGTCGGGACAGGGGGGGCAATGAGCAGTTCTTC.